This T cell receptor beta chain comes out of a study of Graves' ophthalmopathy and Graves' hyperthyroidism (dated 2018 in TCRdb). About the full investigation: Peripheral blood was collected before any treatment was given, at the time of initial diagnosis. Following sample collection, hyperthyroidism patients were given methimazole at a starting dose of 30 mg daily, and ophthalmopathy patients were given high-dose intravenous methylprednisolone. In total, some 130 blood samples were TCR-sequenced: approximately 42 ophthalmopathy, some 80 hyperthyroidism and around 17 hyperthyroidism-to-ophthalmopathy patients. An independent validation cohort was composed of 18 hyperthyroidism patients and roughly 16 patients who later progressed from hyperthyroidism to ophthalmopathy. In 6 or 7 hyperthyroidism patients, T-cell repertoires of thyroid tissue and blood were compared. A discovery set of 100 patients (under 45 ophthalmopathy, about 58 stable hyperthyroidism) was enrolled to explore V-J signatures distinguishing ophthalmopathy from hyperthyroidism. The study used TCR beta repertoire signatures to distinguish Graves' ophthalmopathy from Graves' hyperthyroidism and to predict progression to ophthalmopathy. Results and caveats for the whole study, not just this receptor: Most of the expanded thyroid clonotypes with a frequency above 0.001 were also detected in blood, and it was suggested that the thyroid immune response may be reflected by blood repertoires. In cross-validation, the 13-signature model distinguished ophthalmopathy from stable hyperthyroidism with just over 85% sensitivity and 81% to 83% specificity, and in the test set the corresponding values were roughly 80% and 76%. In validation, the model predicted ophthalmopathy progression with about 70% sensitivity and 72.22% specificity; some 13 predicted patients were CT-confirmed with GO in a median of around 6 months. Sample size was not predetermined statistically, and investigators were not blinded to group allocation.

The CDR3 contains 14 residues, cysteine and phenylalanine counted. The retained sequence is limited to the CDR3, 42 bases, with the frame set at the first base. Trimming accounts for 10 bases at V and 7 bases at J, while the number of junction bases matched to no gene is 10. Looking up the germline V gene (reference sequence) yields CDR1 PRHDT and CDR2 FYEKMQ. Ophthalmopathy patients had moderately to severely active disease, Clinical Activity Score of at least 3, NOSPECS grade of at least 4, and disease duration under 3 months. Patients were excluded if they had other autoimmune diseases, uncontrolled infections, pregnancy or lactation. Diagnosis relied on clinical symptoms, serum thyroxine, TRAb, thyroid ultrasound and orbital computed tomography. PBMCs were isolated from around 10 ml of fresh peripheral blood by Ficoll-Paque density gradient centrifugation. Trizol reagent was used to extract the total RNA, and its quality was then checked on an Agilent 2100 Bioanalyzer.

Many counts were recorded for this clonotype. Its antigen has not been determined. No much larger clone is present one base from it, and per-base qualities are unavailable. For repertoire sequencing, TCR beta CDR3 regions were amplified from RNA transcripts. HTBI primers and the Qiagen OneStep RT-PCR kit were used in a first-round RT-PCR, which was followed by a second-round multiplex PCR, size selection and purification. Libraries were sequenced on an Illumina HiSeq2000 using paired-end 100 bp reads. Per the authors' processing: SOAPnuke was used for read processing, and reads with adapters, uncalled bases, a mean Phred below 15, or no exact constant-primer or identifier match were discarded. COPE v1.2.5 was used to merge the high-quality paired reads. Each unique nucleotide sequence was defined as a clonotype, and clonotypes were aligned to IMGT TRB V, D and J references with MiTCR v1.1. The analysis was limited to V-J combinations with a frequency above 0.0001, which together covered around 99% of the repertoires. A TCR clonal expansion and chaos score per V-J combination was defined as the ratio of F50 clonal expansion to chaos observed in the TCRdist matrix. Welch's t-statistics and random forest were used to reduce the features to 10 to 15 V-J combinations, which were then used as input to a naive Bayes classifier. The Morisita-Horn index was used to measure how similar the thyroid and blood repertoires were. Using fastp trimming at Q25 and MiXCR clonotype assembly, TCRdb reanalyzed the public sequencing data and kept in-frame beta chains. Identical CDR3 proteins give one entry, which carries the most common genes and DNA. TCRdb's processing, not the authors', yielded these V and J calls. This sample holds about 740,000 distinct CDR3 sequences; 40% were observed only once. Approximately 43% of the sample lies in the top ten.

This clonotype was sampled from an adult man with Graves' ophthalmopathy. This chain is built from TRBV13 and TRBJ1-6, with 7 bases in between that match TRBD1. Sequencing input: peripheral blood. The DNA sequence is given as TGTGCCACCGCGTCCCGACAGGGAAATTCACCCCTCCACTTT. This encodes CATASRQGNSPLHF.